This section outlines one T cell receptor beta chain sequence together with its context. The antigen remains unidentified. This sample is part of a study of CD8+CD57+ T cells in acquired aplastic anemia. Sequencing was done on patients that had shown CD8+CD57+ cell expansion by flow cytometry. Each of the patients presented with severe acquired aplastic anemia. All patients were therapy-naive when blood was sampled. The study, taken as a whole, reports: There were roughly 30 CD8+ CDR3 sequences that occurred in both patients and controls.

Germline-derived CDR1 and CDR2 are DFQATT and SNEGSKA (reference sequence). The germline V and J ends were trimmed by 5 bases and 0 bases, with 11 bases remaining between them. The CDR3 runs to 14 residues. Genomic DNA served as template for TCR beta VDJ and CDR3 profiling. TCRdb itself ran the reads through MiXCR, one entry per CDR3 protein. Altogether about 160,000 distinct CDR3 sequences are present, around 75% being singletons, with the ten largest covering about 50%. This rearrangement joins TRBV20-1 to TRBJ1-5; TRBD1 might be the D (5 bases). The sequence came from a human donor with aplastic anemia. The specimen sequenced was sorted CD4+, CD8+, or CD8+CD57+ T cells (not recorded which) from PBMCs. CDR3 in amino acids: CSAWQGNSNQPQHF. CDR3 sequence (DNA): TGCAGTGCTTGGCAGGGAAATAGCAATCAGCCCCAGCATTTT.